This passage covers 8 T cell receptor beta chains from one sample sequenced in a study of cytomegalovirus exposure and HLA in healthy donors. The PCR employed 60 Vbeta primers together with 13 Jbeta primers. Generated by immunoSEQ multiplex PCR, the TCRdb table keeps only in-frame clones and is missing some. The sample holds 130,000 to 150,000 clones, around 79% seen once. Sequenced input: PBMCs. These receptors came from a woman aged 35 to 49 in good health and CMV-seropositive.

CDR3 nucleotide sequence: TGCGCCAGCAGCTTATTACAGACCGATGGCTACACCTTC. Translating gives CASSLLQTDGYTF. V gene TRBV5-1 combines with J gene TRBJ1-2; no definite D call. The CDR3 is made up of 13 amino acids. V was shortened by 2 bases and J by 6 bases, with 11 bases between the two germline ends. Germline values: CDR1 SGHRS, CDR2 YFSETQ.

CDR3 DNA sequence: TGTGCCAGCAGCATGCAGGGTGGGCAGCCCCAGCATTTT. This codes for CASSMQGGQPQHF. The V gene is TRBV7-2, the J gene TRBJ1-5; TRBD1 might be the D (5 bases). The V end was cut by 5 bases, the J end by 7 bases, with 12 bases between. The CDR3 runs to 13 residues. The germline gives CDR1 SGHTA, CDR2 FQGNSA.

The chain carries TRBV15 and TRBJ1-1, with TRBD1 matching over 7 bases. The CDR3 length is 16 residues. Trimming removed 0 bases from V and 0 bases from J; junction bases left unmatched: 4. CDR1 is LNHNV and CDR2 is YYDKDF in the germline V gene (reference sequence). CDR3 coding DNA: TGTGCCACCAGCAGAGATCGGGGACAGATGAACACTGAAGCTTTCTTT. Translation gives CATSRDRGQMNTEAFF. Full variable domain (outside the CDR3, taken from reference TRBV15 and TRBJ1-1): DAMVIQNPRYQVTQFGKPVTLSCSQTLNHNVMYWYQQKSSQAPKLLFHYYDKDFNNEADTPDNFQSRRPNTSFCFLDIRSPGLGDTAMYLCATSRDRGQMNTEAFFGQGTRLTVV.

The chain joins TRBV6-1 to TRBJ1-2; 11 bases align to TRBD1. CDR3 size: 15 residues. Germline loops: CDR1 MNHNS, CDR2 SASEGT. The V segment lost 4 bases and the J segment 7 bases; nucleotides outside the gene matches: 8. CDR3 protein: CASSGEDRGLSGYTF. CDR3 DNA sequence: TGTGCCAGCAGTGGAGAGGACAGGGGGCTTTCTGGCTACACCTTC.

The V call is TRBV5-4, the J call TRBJ2-3, with TRBD1 matching over 11 bases. With 0 bases clipped from V and 4 bases from J, the junction kept 4 bases outside the gene matches. This CDR3 has 16 amino acids. The germline gives CDR1 SGHNT, CDR2 YYREEE (reference sequence). CDR3: CASSLAGQGVSDTQYF. CDR3 sequence (DNA): TGTGCCAGCAGCTTGGCGGGACAGGGGGTGTCAGATACGCAGTATTTT.

V and J are TRBV19 and TRBJ1-1; no firm D call. This CDR3 is 15 amino acids long. V gave up 6 bases and J gave up 1 base, with 15 bases separating them. From germline, CDR1 is LNHDA and CDR2 SQIVND (reference sequence). CDR3 nucleotides: TGTGCCAGTAGCTGGACGGGATCTGCGAACACTGAAGCTTTCTTT. This gives the protein CASSWTGSANTEAFF.

The V and J genes are TRBV2 and TRBJ1-3; D not certain. V was clipped by 5 bases and J by 4 bases, with 9 bases between them. Per the germline V gene, CDR1 is SNHLY and CDR2 is FYNNEI. The CDR3 extends over 13 amino acids. The CDR3 coding sequence is TGTGCCAGCAGTCAGTCTCTCGGAAACACCATATATTTT. This sequence encodes CASSQSLGNTIYF. The whole variable domain, remainder taken from reference TRBV2 and TRBJ1-3, is EPEVTQTPSHQVTQMGQEVILRCVPISNHLYFYWYRQILGQKVEFLVSFYNNEISEKSEIFDDQFSVERPDGSNFTLKIRSTKLEDSAMYFCASSQSLGNTIYFGEGSWLTVV.

The genes are TRBV9 and TRBJ2-7, with 9 positions matching TRBD1. V shed 4 bases, J shed 2 bases, and the junction held 4 bases outside the gene matches. This CDR3 has 14 residues. Per the germline V gene, CDR1 is SGDLS and CDR2 is YYNGEE. CDR3 bases: TGTGCCAGCAGCCCAGGGACAGGGACCTACGAGCAGTACTTC. Translated: CASSPGTGTYEQYF.